These 18 T cell receptor beta chains were sequenced from one sample in a study of vaccination effects on CD4 cells after COVID-19. Sequenced by immunoSEQ multiplex PCR; TCRdb stores in-frame clones only, minus some. Here the sample spans around 50,000 clones, approximately 65% being singletons. Antigens of these TCRs are unknown. With approximately 9 days of culture completed, CD4+ T cells were isolated. The sample was CD4+ T cells from PBMCs cultured without peptide, taken before COVID-19 vaccination. All receptors come from a human donor who received a COVID-19 vaccine.

The chain recombines TRBV11-1 with TRBJ1-1; D perhaps matches TRBD1 (5 bases). Germline V gene sequence: CDR1 SGHAT, CDR2 FQDESV (reference sequence). V lost 8 bases and J 6 bases, leaving 16 bases between the germline ends. This CDR3 spans 13 amino acids. The CDR3 bases are TGTGCCAGCCGGCGGGCGGGGGGACCTGAAGCTTTCTTT. Encoded protein: CASRRAGGPEAFF.

This clone has more than one count but fewer than ten. V gene TRBV14 combines with J gene TRBJ1-6; a weak D match, TRBD1 (5 bases). This CDR3 is 14 amino acids long. Germline assignment: CDR1 SGHDN and CDR2 FVKESK. V dropped 1 base and J dropped 9 bases, with 10 bases sitting between them. The CDR3, as DNA: TGTGCCAGCAGCCAAGTGCGGGGGGGTTCACCCCTCCACTTT. It is translated as CASSQVRGGSPLHF.

This rearrangement joins TRBV19 to TRBJ2-3; D is ambiguous. Germline CDR1 is LNHDA and CDR2 is SQIVND (reference sequence). Trimming cost V 3 bases and J 4 bases, with 11 bases left between them. The CDR3 consists of 14 residues. In nucleotides, the CDR3 is TGTGCCAGTAGTATCTCTTTCCCCTCAGATACGCAGTATTTT. Its protein is CASSISFPSDTQYF.

V and J are TRBV5-1 and TRBJ2-1; 14 bases align to TRBD2. CDR1 and CDR2 from the germline V gene are SGHRS and YFSETQ. The CDR3 totals 16 residues. V was clipped by 3 bases and J by 8 bases; unmatched bases: 7. CDR3 sequence (DNA): TGCGCCAGCAGCTCTCCGGGACTAGCGGGAGTCCATGAGCAGTTCTTC. Its protein product is CASSSPGLAGVHEQFF.

V is TRBV30 and J is TRBJ2-1; unclear D gene. Trimming removed 3 bases at V and 0 bases at J, with 15 bases between. The CDR3 is 16 amino acids. Per germline, CDR1 GTSNPN and CDR2 SVGIG (reference sequence). In nucleotides, the CDR3 is TGTGCCTGGAGCTTAGGGTATTCCAGCTCCTACAATGAGCAGTTCTTC. Protein: CAWSLGYSSSYNEQFF.

In its sample, this clone was seen once. The chain carries TRBV7-9 and TRBJ2-3, with D hard to call. The V gene lost 1 base and the J gene lost 6 bases, with 11 bases spanning the gap. The CDR3 is 14 amino acids. Per germline, CDR1 SEHNR and CDR2 FQNEAQ (reference sequence). CDR3 in amino acids: CASSLDTLLDTQYF. CDR3 nucleotide sequence: TGTGCCAGCAGCTTAGATACCCTTCTGGATACGCAGTATTTT.

The rearrangement joins TRBV5-4 to TRBJ1-1; D uncertain. In germline, CDR1 is SGHNT, CDR2 YYREEE (reference sequence). The CDR3 extends over 11 amino acids. With 4 bases removed from V and 3 bases from J, the gap between germline ends came to 4 bases. CDR3 protein: CASSLDTEAFF. The CDR3 coding sequence is TGTGCCAGCAGCCTGGACACTGAAGCTTTCTTT. Drawing the rest from reference TRBV5-4 and TRBJ1-1, the complete variable domain is ETGVTQSPTHLIKTRGQQVTLRCSSQSGHNTVSWYQQALGQGPQFIFQYYREEENGRGNFPPRFSGLQFPNYSSELNVNALELDDSALYLCASSLDTEAFFGQGTRLTVV.

This chain connects TRBV5-6 to TRBJ1-4; no definite D call. The CDR3 loop spans 14 amino acids. Germline loops: CDR1 SGHDT, CDR2 YYEEEE. V was clipped by 2 bases and J by 0 bases, with 5 bases between them. CDR3 nucleotides: TGTGCCAGCAGCTTCGGGACAACTAATGAAAAACTGTTTTTT. This sequence encodes CASSFGTTNEKLFF.

The CDR3 coding sequence is TGCGCCAGCAGCTTGGGATCAGTGAACCAAGAGACCCAGTACTTC. Translated, it gives CASSLGSVNQETQYF. The J gene is TRBJ2-5, the V gene TRBV5-1; D is ambiguous. The CDR3 sequence is 15 residues long. The V gene's germline CDR1 is SGHRS and CDR2 YFSETQ. Trimming removed 0 bases from V and 0 bases from J, with 9 bases in between.

This chain uses TRBV6-5 with TRBJ2-5; D remains ambiguous. The CDR3 spans 12 residues. Trimming took off 8 bases at V and 2 bases at J, with 9 bases between the two ends. Germline loops: CDR1 MNHEY, CDR2 SVGAGI. CDR3 amino acids: CASGPSQETQYF. In nucleotides, the CDR3 is TGTGCCAGCGGACCCTCTCAAGAGACCCAGTACTTC.

This clone was detected once. V usage is TRBV19 and J usage is TRBJ1-2, with D unresolved. CDR1 and CDR2 (germline): LNHDA, SQIVND (reference sequence). V was cut by 4 bases and J by 6 bases, with 18 bases left in between. The CDR3 runs to 15 residues. The CDR3 nucleotides are TGTGCCAGTAGTACTGTGGCGGGAGTGGGTAATGGCTACACCTTC. Its translation: CASSTVAGVGNGYTF. The variable domain in full, with the rest retrieved from reference TRBV19 and TRBJ1-2, is DGGITQSPKYLFRKEGQNVTLSCEQNLNHDAMYWYRQDPGQGLRLIYYSQIVNDFQKGDIAEGYSVSREKKESFPLTVTSAQKNPTAFYLCASSTVAGVGNGYTFGSGTRLTVV.

The chain joins TRBV7-8 to TRBJ2-7; 7 bases agree with TRBD1. CDR1 and CDR2 (germline): SGHVS, FQNEAQ. V lost 4 bases and J lost 3; bases outside the gene matches: 6. This CDR3 spans 14 amino acids. The CDR3 region has the DNA TGTGCCAGCAGCTATCCGGGACAGAGCTACGAGCAGTACTTC. Its protein is CASSYPGQSYEQYF.

The J gene is TRBJ2-3, the V gene TRBV28, with D perhaps given as TRBD1 or TRBD2 (6 bases each). Trimming removed 4 bases from V and 2 bases from J, with 7 bases in between. From germline, CDR1 is MDHEN and CDR2 SYDVKM. The CDR3 runs 13 residues. The CDR3: CASSWGATDTQYF. The CDR3 DNA reads TGTGCCAGCAGTTGGGGGGCCACAGATACGCAGTATTTT.

The V gene is TRBV11-2, the J gene TRBJ2-7, with a tentative D call TRBD1 (5 bases). The CDR3 contains 15 residues. CDR1 SGHAT and CDR2 FQNNGV come from the germline V gene. With 1 base removed from V and 3 bases from J, the gap between germline ends came to 13 bases. For the CDR3, the DNA is TGTGCCAGCAGCTTAGTCGTCACAGGATTCTACGAGCAGTACTTC. Its translation is CASSLVVTGFYEQYF.

The chain couples TRBV6-1 to TRBJ1-2; 10 bases fit TRBD1. V lost 2 bases, J lost 2 bases, and 5 bases stayed unmatched. Germline V gene lookup returns CDR1 MNHNS and CDR2 SASEGT. The CDR3 is made up of 16 amino acids. The CDR3 coding sequence is TGTGCCAGCAGTGAATTGGACAGGGGGTCCAACTATGGCTACACCTTC. This gives the protein CASSELDRGSNYGYTF.

CDR3 coding DNA: TGTGCCAGCAGCCCCCCGGGGAGGGCTCAGCCCCAGCATTTT. Translated: CASSPPGRAQPQHF. This chain links TRBV7-9 with TRBJ1-5; D remains unclear. CDR3 length: 14 residues. Germline CDR1 reads SEHNR; CDR2 reads FQNEAQ (reference sequence). Trimming cost V 5 bases and J 6 bases, with 14 bases left between them.

The V and J genes are TRBV11-2 and TRBJ1-2; no clear D gene. V was cut by 4 bases and J by 0 bases, with 21 bases left in between. The CDR3 consists of 18 residues. The germline gives CDR1 SGHAT, CDR2 FQNNGV. The CDR3 bases are TGTGCCAGCAGCTCCCTTCGGGGAGGTCGGCGATCTAACTATGGCTACACCTTC. This codes for CASSSLRGGRRSNYGYTF.

This rearrangement joins TRBV30 to TRBJ2-1; possibly TRBD1 or TRBD2 for D (6 bases each). The germline CDR1 and CDR2 sequences are GTSNPN and SVGIG (reference sequence). The CDR3 totals 14 residues. Trimming took off 5 bases at V and 6 bases at J, with 17 bases between the two ends. The CDR3 sequence: CAWARVGGFNEQFF. In nucleotides, the CDR3 is TGTGCCTGGGCCCGAGTGGGGGGCTTCAATGAGCAGTTCTTC.